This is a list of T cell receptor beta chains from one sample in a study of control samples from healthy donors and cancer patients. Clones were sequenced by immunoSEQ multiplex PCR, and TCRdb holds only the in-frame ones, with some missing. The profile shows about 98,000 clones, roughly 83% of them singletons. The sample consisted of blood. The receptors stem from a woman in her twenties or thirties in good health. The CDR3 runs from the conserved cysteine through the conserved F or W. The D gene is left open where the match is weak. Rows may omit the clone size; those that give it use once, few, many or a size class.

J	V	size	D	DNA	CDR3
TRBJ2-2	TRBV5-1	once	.	TGCGCCAGCAGCTTGGTACAATCGAACACCGGGGAGCTGTTTTTT	CASSLVQSNTGELFF
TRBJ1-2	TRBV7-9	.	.	TGTGCCAGCAGCCCCCCAGGAGGGAACTATGGCTACACCTTC	CASSPPGGNYGYTF
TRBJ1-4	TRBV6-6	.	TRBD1	TGTGCCAGCAGTCCTCTCCGGGACAGGGGTCGGCGGGAAAAACTGTTTTTT	CASSPLRDRGRREKLFF
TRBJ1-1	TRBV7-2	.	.	TGTGCCAGCAAACGGACGGGGGGCCTTGTAATGAACACTGAAGCTTTCTTT	CASKRTGGLVMNTEAFF
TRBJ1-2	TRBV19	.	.	TGTGCCAGTAGTATAGCCACAGGAAACTATGGCTACACCTTC	CASSIATGNYGYTF
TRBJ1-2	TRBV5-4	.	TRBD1	TGTGCCAGCAGCTTGGTACAGGGGGCGCAAGGCTACACCTTC	CASSLVQGAQGYTF
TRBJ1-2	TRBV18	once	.	TGTGCCAGCTCACCGACAGGATTATATGGCTACACCTTC	CASSPTGLYGYTF
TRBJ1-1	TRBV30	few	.	TGTGCCTGGAGTGAGGGGAACACTGAAGCTTTCTTT	CAWSEGNTEAFF
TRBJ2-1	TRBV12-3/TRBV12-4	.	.	TGTGCCAGCAGTCCCCGAGGACATGAGCAGTTCTTC	CASSPRGHEQFF
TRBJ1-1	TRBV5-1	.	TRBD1	TGCGCCAGCAGCCAACCTACAGGGGCGGGGAGGACTGAAGCTTTCTTT	CASSQPTGAGRTEAFF
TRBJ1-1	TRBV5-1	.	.	TGCGCCAGCAGCTTTTACGATGGGACGGTGAACACTGAAGCTTTCTTT	CASSFYDGTVNTEAFF
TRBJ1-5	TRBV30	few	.	TGTGCCTGGAGCGTCAGTGAGCATCAGCCCCAGCATTTT	CAWSVSEHQPQHF
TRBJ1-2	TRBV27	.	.	TGTGCCAGCAGTTTAAAGCGGACAGCATCCCCTTACGGCTACACCTTC	CASSLKRTASPYGYTF
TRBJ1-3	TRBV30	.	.	TGTGCCTGGAGTCGGGGAAGCCGTCGGGGAGAAAACACCATATATTTT	CAWSRGSRRGENTIYF
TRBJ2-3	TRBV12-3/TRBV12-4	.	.	TGTGCCAGCAGCCGATCGGGCACAGATACGCAGTATTTT	CASSRSGTDTQYF
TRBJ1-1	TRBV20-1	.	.	TGCAGTGTTATGGGGGTCCCTGAAGCTTTCTTT	CSVMGVPEAFF
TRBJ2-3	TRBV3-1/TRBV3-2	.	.	TGTGCCAGCAGCCAAAGCTCTGGGACCAGCACAGATACGCAGTATTTT	CASSQSSGTSTDTQYF
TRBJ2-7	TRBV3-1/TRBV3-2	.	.	TGTGCCAGCAGCCAAGATCTTAACAGGGTAAACGAGCAGTACTTC	CASSQDLNRVNEQYF
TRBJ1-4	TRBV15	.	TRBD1	TGTGCCACCAGCAGTGCCCGGGACAGACTTAATGAAAAACTGTTTTTT	CATSSARDRLNEKLFF
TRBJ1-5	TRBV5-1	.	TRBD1	TGCGCCAGCAGCCTCGGGACAGGGAAGGGTCAGCCCCAGCATTTT	CASSLGTGKGQPQHF
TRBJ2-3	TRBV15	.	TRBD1	TGTGCCACCAGCAGGTCCAAACCGGGACAGGGGGAAGATACGCAGTATTTT	CATSRSKPGQGEDTQYF
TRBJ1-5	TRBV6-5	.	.	TGTGCCAGCAGGGGCGGCAATCAGCCCCAGCATTTT	CASRGGNQPQHF
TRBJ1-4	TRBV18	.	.	TGTGCCAGCTCAACCGGGACTATGACGGGGGAAAAACTGTTTTTT	CASSTGTMTGEKLFF
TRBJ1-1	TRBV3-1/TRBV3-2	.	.	TGTGCCAGCAGCCAAGCGGCGGGGGGCCACTCGAACACTGAAGCTTTCTTT	CASSQAAGGHSNTEAFF
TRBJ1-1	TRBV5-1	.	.	TGCGCCAGCAGCATTACCGGGAACACTGAAGCTTTCTTT	CASSITGNTEAFF
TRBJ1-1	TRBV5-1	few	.	TGCGCCAGCAGCCCCCGAGCGGGGACTGAAGCTTTCTTT	CASSPRAGTEAFF
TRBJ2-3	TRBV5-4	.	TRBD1	TGTGCCAGCAGCATAAGAACCGGGACAGGGGTCGGAGATACGCAGTATTTT	CASSIRTGTGVGDTQYF
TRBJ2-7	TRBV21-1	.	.	TGTGCCAGCAGCAAAGTAAGTGTACAGGAGGCCTACGAGCAGTACTTC	CASSKVSVQEAYEQYF
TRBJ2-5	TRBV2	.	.	TGTGCCAGCGGAGTTTTGGGAGGAGAGACCCAGTACTTC	CASGVLGGETQYF
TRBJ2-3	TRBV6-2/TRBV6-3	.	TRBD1	TGTGCCAGCAGTACCGCGGACAGGGGAATCACAGATACGCAGTATTTT	CASSTADRGITDTQYF
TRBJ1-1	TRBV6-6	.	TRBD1	TGTGCCAGCAGTTCTCACAGGGGGAACACTGAAGCTTTCTTT	CASSSHRGNTEAFF
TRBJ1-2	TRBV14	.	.	TGTGCCAGCAGCCAAGATCTTAGGGGTGTCGATGGCTACACCTTC	CASSQDLRGVDGYTF
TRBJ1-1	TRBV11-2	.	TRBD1	TGTGCCAGCAGCGCGGACAGGGCTCCTCCTTCTGAAGCTTTCTTT	CASSADRAPPSEAFF
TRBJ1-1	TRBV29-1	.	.	TGCAGCGTTGAAGATCCAGGTGAAGCTTTCTTT	CSVEDPGEAFF
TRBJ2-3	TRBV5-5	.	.	TGTGCCAGCAGTAGAGGGACGCCCAGCACAGATACGCAGTATTTT	CASSRGTPSTDTQYF
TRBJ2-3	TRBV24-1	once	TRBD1	TGTGCCACCAGTGATCCGTCACCCGGGACAGGGGGCACAGATACGCAGTATTTT	CATSDPSPGTGGTDTQYF
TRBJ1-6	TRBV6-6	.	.	TGTGCCACCGGGACTCGGTTACCGAATTCACCCCTCCACTTT	CATGTRLPNSPLHF
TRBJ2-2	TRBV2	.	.	TGTGCCAGCAGGGCCGGGCTCTCGAACACCGGGGAGCTGTTTTTT	CASRAGLSNTGELFF
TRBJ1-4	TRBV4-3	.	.	TGCGCCAGCAGCCTCACCACGGGCTTGGATGAAAAACTGTTTTTT	CASSLTTGLDEKLFF
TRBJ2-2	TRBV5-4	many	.	TGTGCCAGCAGCCACCCTGGGCGGGCGAACACCGGGGAGCTGTTTTTT	CASSHPGRANTGELFF
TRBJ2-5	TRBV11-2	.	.	TGTGCCAGCAGCTTAGGGGCCGGTAGCGCGACAATACAAGAGACCCAGTACTTC	CASSLGAGSATIQETQYF
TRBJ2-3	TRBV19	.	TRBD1	TGTGCCAGTAGTCAGGGGGCTTACACAGATACGCAGTATTTT	CASSQGAYTDTQYF
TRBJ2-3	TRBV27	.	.	TGTGCCAGCAGTGAGGGGCACCGCACAGATACGCAGTATTTT	CASSEGHRTDTQYF
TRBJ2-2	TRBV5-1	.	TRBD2	TGCGCCAGCAGCCGGGAGGGGAGCGCCGGGGAGCTGTTTTTT	CASSREGSAGELFF
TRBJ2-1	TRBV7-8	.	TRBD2	TGTGCCAGCAGCTTAGCTATGGGACTAGCGGGGAGGTTAAGCTCCTACAATGAGCAGTTCTTC	CASSLAMGLAGRLSSYNEQFF
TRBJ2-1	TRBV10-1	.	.	TGCGCCAGCAGTGTTTCGGGGGCGATAAGTAATGAGCAGTTCTTC	CASSVSGAISNEQFF
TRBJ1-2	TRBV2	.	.	TGTGCCAGCAGGCAGACAGTCCTCTATGGCTACACCTTC	CASRQTVLYGYTF
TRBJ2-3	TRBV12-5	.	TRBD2	TGTGCTAGTGGGTCCGGGACTAGCGGGGGGGCCGCAGATACGCAGTATTTT	CASGSGTSGGAADTQYF
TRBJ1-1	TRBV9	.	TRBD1	TGTGCCAGCAGCGTAGCCCCAGGGGGTGAAGCTTTCTTT	CASSVAPGGEAFF
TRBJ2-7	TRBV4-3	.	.	TGCGCCAGCAGCCAAGAAGCGACAGATTCCTACGAGCAGTACTTC	CASSQEATDSYEQYF
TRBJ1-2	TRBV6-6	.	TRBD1	TGTGCCGGGCAGGGGGCTCCAACTAACTATGGCTACACCTTC	CAGQGAPTNYGYTF
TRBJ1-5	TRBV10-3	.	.	TGTGCCATCAGTGATGTACGGGACAATCAGCCCCAGCATTTT	CAISDVRDNQPQHF